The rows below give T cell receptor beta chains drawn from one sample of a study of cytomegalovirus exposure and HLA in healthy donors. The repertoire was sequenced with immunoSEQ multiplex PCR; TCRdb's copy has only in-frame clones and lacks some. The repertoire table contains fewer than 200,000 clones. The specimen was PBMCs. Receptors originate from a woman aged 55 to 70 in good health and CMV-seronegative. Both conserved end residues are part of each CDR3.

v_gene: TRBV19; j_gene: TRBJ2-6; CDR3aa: CASSILQGSGANVLTF
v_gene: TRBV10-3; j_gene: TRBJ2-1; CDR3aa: CAISGPTRSSYNEQFF
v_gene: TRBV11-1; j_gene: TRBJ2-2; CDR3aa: CASSLGRLGLSDTGELFF
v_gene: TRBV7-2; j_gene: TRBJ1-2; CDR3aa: CASSPWTGGRYGYTF
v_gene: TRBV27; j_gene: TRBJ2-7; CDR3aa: CASSLSRGAGEQYF
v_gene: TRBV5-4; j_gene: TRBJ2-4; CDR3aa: CASSRDRGQNIQYF
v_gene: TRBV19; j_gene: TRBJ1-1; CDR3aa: CASSNPTVLNTEAFF
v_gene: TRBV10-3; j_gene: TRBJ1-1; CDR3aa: CAIRKGDENTEAFF
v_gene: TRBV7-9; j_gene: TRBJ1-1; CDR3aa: CASSLGGGGTEAFF
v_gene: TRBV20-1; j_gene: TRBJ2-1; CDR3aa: CSALLEEQFF
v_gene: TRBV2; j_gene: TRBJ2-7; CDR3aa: CASSGTATYTYEQYF